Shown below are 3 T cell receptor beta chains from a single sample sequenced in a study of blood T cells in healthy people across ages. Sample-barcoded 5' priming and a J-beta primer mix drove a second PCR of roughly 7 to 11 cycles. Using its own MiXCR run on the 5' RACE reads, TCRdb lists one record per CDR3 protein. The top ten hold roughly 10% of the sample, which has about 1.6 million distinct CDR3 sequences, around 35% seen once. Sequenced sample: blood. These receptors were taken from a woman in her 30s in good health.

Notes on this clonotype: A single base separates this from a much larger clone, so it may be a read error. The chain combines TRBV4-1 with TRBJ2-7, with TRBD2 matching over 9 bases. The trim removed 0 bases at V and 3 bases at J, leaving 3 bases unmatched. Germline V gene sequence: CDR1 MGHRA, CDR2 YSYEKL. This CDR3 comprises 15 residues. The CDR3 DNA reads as TGCGCCAGCAGCCAAGAGCTAGCGGGAATCTACGAGCAGTACTTC. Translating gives CASSQELAGIYEQYF.

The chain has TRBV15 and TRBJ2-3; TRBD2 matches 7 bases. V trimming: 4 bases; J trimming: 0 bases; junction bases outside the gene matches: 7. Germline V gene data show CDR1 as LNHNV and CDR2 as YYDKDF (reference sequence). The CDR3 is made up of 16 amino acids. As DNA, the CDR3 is TGTGCCACCAGCACCCGAGGACTAGTGAGCACAGATACGCAGTATTTT. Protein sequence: CATSTRGLVSTDTQYF.

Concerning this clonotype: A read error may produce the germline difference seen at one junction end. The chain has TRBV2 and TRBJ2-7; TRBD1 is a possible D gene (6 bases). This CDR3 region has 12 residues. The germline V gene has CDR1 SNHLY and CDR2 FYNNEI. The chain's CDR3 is CAGRGSPYEQYF. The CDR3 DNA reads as TGTGCCGGCAGGGGCTCCCCCTACGAGCAGTACTTC.